This entry features one T cell receptor (beta chain) sequence. Libraries were prepared by immunoSEQ multiplex PCR; TCRdb keeps only in-frame clonotypes and omits some of them. The profile shows some 150,000 clones, 70% to 90% of them singletons. The sample belongs to a study of blood T cell repertoires in COVID-19. Seattle's cohort entered during active infection and was followed longitudinally. The CDR3 is 16 residues long. With 9 bases clipped from V and 1 base from J, the junction kept 6 bases outside the gene matches. Germline V gene data show CDR1 as SNHLY and CDR2 as FYNNEI. Input material: peripheral blood. The chain couples TRBV2 to TRBJ2-6, with 10 bases lining up with TRBD1. The TCR was taken from a woman aged 55-69 years with COVID-19, enrolled during active disease. CDR3 loop: CASTTGGSSGANVLTF. DNA for the CDR3: TGTGCCAGTACGACAGGGGGCTCGTCTGGGGCCAACGTCCTGACTTTC. The whole variable domain, filled in from reference TRBV2 and TRBJ2-6, reads EPEVTQTPSHQVTQMGQEVILRCVPISNHLYFYWYRQILGQKVEFLVSFYNNEISEKSEIFDDQFSVERPDGSNFTLKIRSTKLEDSAMYFCASTTGGSSGANVLTFGAGSRLTVL.